This T cell receptor (beta chain) was documented in a study of blood T cells in healthy people across ages. Germline V gives CDR1 SGHRS, CDR2 YFSETQ. The CDR3 totals 14 residues. The ends lost 5 bases at V and 7 bases at J; junction bases unmatched: 8. Primed by a sample-barcoded 5' primer and a J-beta primer mix, a second PCR proceeded for about 7 to 11 cycles. One entry per CDR3 protein, called by TCRdb with MiXCR from the 5' RACE reads. The sample shows about 900,000 distinct CDR3 sequences, 45% to 50% of them seen only once. The chain recombines TRBV5-1 with TRBJ2-1; 8 nucleotides agree with TRBD2. This TCR came from a man younger than 45 in good health. The specimen was blood. The CDR3 reads CASSKRGGENEQFF. As DNA, the CDR3 is TGCGCCAGCAGTAAACGGGGGGGAGAAAATGAGCAGTTCTTC.